This T cell receptor beta chain comes out of a study of T cells in Graves' hyperthyroidism and ophthalmopathy. The study excluded patients with uncontrolled infection, other autoimmune disease, pregnancy or lactation. RNA transcripts were the template for amplifying TCR beta CDR3 regions. In the first-round RT-PCR of the TCR CDR3, the HTBI primer set was used. TCRdb reprocessed the multiplex PCR reads via MiXCR and lists one record per CDR3 protein. The data show 500,000 to 600,000 distinct CDR3 sequences, just over 45% seen once. Comment on this clonotype: One end of the junction fails to match germline, which may point to a read error.

The CDR3 is 16 amino acids. Germline CDR1 is SGHRS and CDR2 is YFSETQ. The sequence was obtained from a woman under 30 with Graves' hyperthyroidism. The chain uses TRBV5-1 and TRBJ1-1; D possibly corresponds to TRBD1 (6 bases). Sequencing input: peripheral blood or thyroid tissue (not recorded which). In DNA form, the CDR3 reads TGCGCCAGCCGGCCCGGAGGGGGGGGTTTGAACACTGAAGCTTCCTTT. It encodes CASRPGGGGLNTEASF. Drawing the rest from reference TRBV5-1 and TRBJ1-1, the complete variable domain is KAGVTQTPRYLIKTRGQQVTLSCSPISGHRSVSWYQQTPGQGLQFLFEYFSETQRNKGNFPGRFSGRQFSNSRSEMNVSTLELGDSALYLCASRPGGGGLNTEASFGQGTRLTVV.